Listed here are 3 T cell receptor beta chains from one sample, sequenced in a study of control samples from healthy donors and cancer patients. Repertoires were generated with immunoSEQ multiplex PCR, while TCRdb's copy carries only in-frame clones and drops some. This sample yields 100,000 to 150,000 clones, of which around nine tenths are seen a single time; 6% to 9.5% belongs to the top ten. The sample comprised PBMCs. These receptors all come from a man aged 45-60 years with head and neck cancer.

The genes are TRBV7-8 and TRBJ2-1; weak D call: TRBD2 (5 bases). The germline gives CDR1 SGHVS, CDR2 FQNEAQ. This CDR3 spans 17 amino acids. V lost 1 base to trimming and J lost 7 bases, with 20 bases between them. The CDR3 here is CASSLVAGPRGYNEQFF. In nucleotides, the CDR3 is TGTGCCAGCAGCTTAGTGGCGGGCCCCCGGGGATATAATGAGCAGTTCTTC.

V and J are TRBV7-2 and TRBJ1-2; 7 bases line up with TRBD1. With V trimmed by 4 bases and J by 4 bases, 3 bases remained unmatched. The CDR3 sequence is 13 residues long. Per the germline V gene, CDR1 is SGHTA and CDR2 is FQGNSA. CDR3: CASSWGQRYGYTF. For the CDR3, the DNA is TGTGCCAGCAGCTGGGGACAGCGCTATGGCTACACCTTC.

The chain uses TRBV15 and TRBJ1-1, with TRBD1 identical over 7 bases. CDR1 LNHNV and CDR2 YYDKDF come from the germline V gene (reference sequence). The CDR3 length is 16 residues. The ends lost 5 bases at V and 3 bases at J; junction bases unmatched: 12. CDR3 nucleotides: TGTGCCACCAGCCCCAGGGGGGGCAGTACGGACACTGAAGCTTTCTTT. Translation gives CATSPRGGSTDTEAFF.